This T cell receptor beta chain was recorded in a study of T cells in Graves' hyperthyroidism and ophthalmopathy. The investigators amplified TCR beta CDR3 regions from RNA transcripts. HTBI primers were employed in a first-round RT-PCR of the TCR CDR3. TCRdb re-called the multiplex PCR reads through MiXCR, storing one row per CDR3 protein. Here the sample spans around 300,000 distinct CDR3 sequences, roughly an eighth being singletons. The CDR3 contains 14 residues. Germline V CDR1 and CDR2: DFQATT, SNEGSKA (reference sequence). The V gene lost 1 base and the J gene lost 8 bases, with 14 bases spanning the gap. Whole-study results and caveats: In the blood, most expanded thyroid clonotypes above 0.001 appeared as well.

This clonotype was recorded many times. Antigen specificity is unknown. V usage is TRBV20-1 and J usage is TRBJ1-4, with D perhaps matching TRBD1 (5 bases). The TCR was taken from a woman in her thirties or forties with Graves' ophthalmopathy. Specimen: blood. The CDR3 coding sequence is TGCAGTGCTAGAGGAATGTCGGGGGACGAAAAACTGTTTTTT. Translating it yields CSARGMSGDEKLFF.